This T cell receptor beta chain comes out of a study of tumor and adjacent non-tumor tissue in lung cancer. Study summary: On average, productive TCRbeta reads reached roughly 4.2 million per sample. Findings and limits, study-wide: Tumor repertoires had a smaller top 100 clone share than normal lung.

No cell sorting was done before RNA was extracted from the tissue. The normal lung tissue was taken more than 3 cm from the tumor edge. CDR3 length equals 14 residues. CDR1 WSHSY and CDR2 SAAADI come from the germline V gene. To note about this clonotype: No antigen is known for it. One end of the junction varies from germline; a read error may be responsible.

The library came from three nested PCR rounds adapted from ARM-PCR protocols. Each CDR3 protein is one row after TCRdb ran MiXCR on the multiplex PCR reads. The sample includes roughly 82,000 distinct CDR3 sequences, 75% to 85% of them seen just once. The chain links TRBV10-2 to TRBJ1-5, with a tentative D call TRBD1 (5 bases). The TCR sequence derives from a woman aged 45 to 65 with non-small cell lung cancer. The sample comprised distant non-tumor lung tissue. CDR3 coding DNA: TGCACCAGCACTGGGGCTGGTGCGCAGCAACCCCAGCATTTT. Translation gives CTSTGAGAQQPQHF.